This record concerns one T cell receptor beta chain sequence. The split of CD4+ cells yielded CD45RA+ naive and CD45RA-negative memory subsets. The table came from immunoSEQ multiplex PCR; TCRdb's copy has only in-frame clones and leaves some out. The data hold about 2.5 million clones, with about nine tenths observed a single time. The record originates from a study of shared clonotypes between healthy human individuals. Looked up from germline, CDR1 is SGHRS and CDR2 is YFSETQ. V shed 4 bases and J 0 bases; nucleotides not matched to a gene: 9. The CDR3 sequence is 16 residues long. Sequenced sample: naive CD4+ T cells from PBMCs. Subset specified: CD45RA+ positively selected. This chain links TRBV5-1 with TRBJ2-7; 8 positions agree with TRBD2. The receptor comes from a young man in good health. Some clones in this sample may be carry-over from other donors' samples. The CDR3 here is CASSGRLASSSYEQYF. As DNA, the CDR3 is TGCGCCAGCAGCGGGAGACTAGCGTCGAGCTCCTACGAGCAGTACTTC.